One and the same sample provided the 23 T cell receptor beta chains below, sequenced in a study of cytomegalovirus exposure and HLA in healthy donors (dated by TCRdb to the late 2010s). The library came from the immunoSEQ multiplex PCR assay. For the multiplex PCR, a mixture combining 60 forward primers for TCR Vbeta segments and 13 reverse primers for TCR Jbeta segments was used. The table comes from immuneACCESS by way of TCRdb, which keeps in-frame sequences with V and J called. Part of the clones is missing from these tables; in studies checked, under half for an unresolved V gene and the rest for unknown reasons. The sample table records 65,000 to 80,000 clones; 79% of these occur just once. 20% to 25% of the sample is held by the ten biggest clonotypes. The sample consisted of PBMCs. Receptors originate from a woman between 40 and 55 years old in good health and CMV-seropositive.

The V and J genes are TRBV30 and TRBJ1-6; 7 bases map to TRBD1. The CDR3 runs 16 residues. CDR1 and CDR2 from the germline V gene are GTSNPN and SVGIG (reference sequence). V lost 0 bases to trimming and J lost 7 bases; unmatched junction nucleotides: 9. The CDR3 region is CAWSVGGARRNSPLHF. As DNA, the CDR3 is TGTGCCTGGAGTGTAGGGGGCGCCAGACGGAATTCACCCCTCCACTTT.

This chain links TRBV29-1 with TRBJ2-1; a weak D match, TRBD2 (5 bases). The CDR3 has 14 residues. Trimming cost V 6 bases and J 8 bases, with 20 bases left between them. The germline gives CDR1 SQVTM, CDR2 ANQGSEA. In DNA, the CDR3 is TGCAGCGTCGTAACAATTATGACTATCTATGAGCAGTTCTTC. Protein sequence: CSVVTIMTIYEQFF.

V gene TRBV6-5 combines with J gene TRBJ1-4; D call uncertain. V lost 11 bases and J 5 bases, leaving 15 bases between the germline ends. The CDR3 runs 13 residues. Germline CDR1 is MNHEY and CDR2 is SVGAGI. CDR3 nucleotides: TGTGCCTCCGCCGACACCCTGAATGAAAAACTGTTTTTT. Amino acid sequence: CASADTLNEKLFF.

This clone was seen a handful of times. The chain combines TRBV5-4 with TRBJ2-7, with D tentatively TRBD2 (6 bases). CDR3 length equals 13 residues. Germline CDR1 and CDR2: SGHNT and YYREEE (reference sequence). The V gene lost 0 bases and the J gene lost 4 bases, with 8 bases spanning the gap. The CDR3 bases are TGTGCCAGCAGCTTGGCGGGGACTTACGAGCAGTACTTC. It specifies CASSLAGTYEQYF.

This clone was counted a single time. The chain carries TRBV29-1 and TRBJ2-1; 9 bases are a match to TRBD1. Per germline, CDR1 SQVTM and CDR2 ANQGSEA. The ends lost 4 bases at V and 4 bases at J; junction bases unmatched: 5. The CDR3 spans 14 residues. The CDR3 sequence: CSVVDRGLYNEQFF. The CDR3 DNA is TGCAGCGTTGTGGACAGGGGCCTTTACAATGAGCAGTTCTTC.

V and J are TRBV9 and TRBJ2-7, with 9 bases identical to TRBD1. CDR1 SGDLS and CDR2 YYNGEE come from the germline V gene. Germline trimming cut 1 base from V and 5 bases from J; bases unmatched to any gene: 7. CDR3 size: 15 residues. In DNA, the CDR3 is TGTGCCAGCAGCGTATCGACAGGGGGAACAAACGAGCAGTACTTC. This sequence encodes CASSVSTGGTNEQYF.

The chain recombines TRBV14 with TRBJ1-4, with D perhaps TRBD1 (5 bases). V lost 4 bases and J 6 bases, leaving 12 bases between the germline ends. Germline loops: CDR1 SGHDN, CDR2 FVKESK. The CDR3 covers 14 residues. The CDR3 DNA reads TGTGCCAGCAGCCCAAAGGGGTCTGATGAAAAACTGTTTTTT. Translated, it gives CASSPKGSDEKLFF.

The chain couples TRBV19 to TRBJ2-1, with 12 bases that match TRBD2. The CDR3 is 14 residues long. With 8 bases clipped from V and 10 bases from J, the junction kept 9 bases outside the gene matches. Germline values: CDR1 LNHDA, CDR2 SQIVND (reference sequence). CDR3 nucleotide sequence: TGTGCCAGTGACTCGACTAGCGGGAGACGCGAGCAGTTCTTC. It encodes CASDSTSGRREQFF.

The V gene is TRBV18, the J gene TRBJ1-1, with TRBD1 matching 8 bases. Germline V lookup: CDR1 KGHSH, CDR2 LQKENI. V lost 3 bases to trimming and J lost 6 bases; unmatched junction nucleotides: 18. The CDR3 runs 18 residues. The CDR3 loop is CASSPPSLQGAIFAEAFF. The CDR3 DNA sequence: TGTGCCAGCTCACCGCCATCCCTCCAGGGGGCAATCTTCGCTGAAGCTTTCTTT.

The chain couples TRBV28 to TRBJ2-7; 8 nucleotides match TRBD1. The V and J ends lost 3 bases and 7 bases, in that order; junction bases with no gene match: 11. The CDR3 is made up of 15 amino acids. Germline CDR1 and CDR2: MDHEN and SYDVKM. In DNA form, the CDR3 reads TGTGCCAGCAGTTTCCAGGACAGGGAGATTTGGGAGCAGTACTTC. Amino acid sequence: CASSFQDREIWEQYF.

This chain connects TRBV7-9 to TRBJ1-5; no clear D gene. V was trimmed by 2 bases and J by 5 bases, leaving 10 bases between them. The V gene's germline CDR1 is SEHNR and CDR2 FQNEAQ (reference sequence). The CDR3 length is 14 residues. The CDR3 loop reads CASSLLNADQPQHF. The CDR3 coding sequence is TGTGCCAGCAGCTTATTGAATGCGGATCAGCCCCAGCATTTT.

As for this clone: The conserved final phenylalanine or tryptophan is absent from the CDR3, which likely points to a read error. No DNA is shown, since the ends of the CDR3 on it are uncertain; the CDR3 is the one TCRdb lists. The chain combines TRBV27 with TRBJ1-1; the table's D call, TRBD1, was not checked against the DNA. From its first to its last residue, the CDR3 has 13 amino acids. Germline-derived CDR1 and CDR2 are MNHEY and SMNVEV (reference sequence). This chain's CDR3 is CASSPGTGGPIFL.

V gene TRBV6-5 combines with J gene TRBJ1-6; the match to TRBD1 covers 8 bases. CDR1 is MNHEY, CDR2 SVGAGI, per germline. The CDR3 sequence is 14 residues long. V lost 5 bases and J lost 13; bases outside the gene matches: 10. The CDR3 reads CASSLGTGAFPLHF. The CDR3 nucleotides are TGTGCCAGCAGTCTCGGGACAGGTGCATTCCCCCTCCACTTT.

The chain couples TRBV18 to TRBJ2-1, with TRBD1 matching over 7 bases. The CDR3 sequence is 12 residues long. The germline CDR1 and CDR2 sequences are KGHSH and LQKENI. V lost 6 bases to trimming and J lost 10 bases; unmatched junction nucleotides: 6. CDR3 protein: CASSPTGYEQFF. The CDR3 region has the DNA TGTGCCAGCTCTCCGACAGGGTACGAGCAGTTCTTC. Drawing the rest from reference TRBV18 and TRBJ2-1, the complete variable domain is NAGVMQNPRHLVRRRGQEARLRCSPMKGHSHVYWYRQLPEEGLKFMVYLQKENIIDESGMPKERFSAEFPKEGPSILRIQQVVRGDSAAYFCASSPTGYEQFFGPGTRLTVL.

This clone was counted only a few times. The chain has TRBV5-1 and TRBJ2-6; D not certain. The CDR3 contains 16 residues. Germline CDR1 SGHRS, CDR2 YFSETQ. V shed 4 bases and J shed 1 base, with 12 bases lying between them. CDR3: CASSPQLVSGANVLTF. The CDR3 DNA reads TGCGCCAGCAGCCCGCAGTTGGTGTCTGGGGCCAACGTCCTGACTTTC. The variable domain in full, with the rest retrieved from reference TRBV5-1 and TRBJ2-6, is KAGVTQTPRYLIKTRGQQVTLSCSPISGHRSVSWYQQTPGQGLQFLFEYFSETQRNKGNFPGRFSGRQFSNSRSEMNVSTLELGDSALYLCASSPQLVSGANVLTFGAGSRLTVL.

The chain uses TRBV9 and TRBJ2-3; 7 nucleotides agree with TRBD2. V was pared by 4 bases and J by 2 bases, with 10 bases of the junction left unmatched. The V gene's germline CDR1 is SGDLS and CDR2 YYNGEE. The length of the CDR3 is 16 residues. CDR3 coding DNA: TGTGCCAGCAGCCCCTCTGGCGGGGGTTTCACAGATACGCAGTATTTT. Its protein product is CASSPSGGGFTDTQYF.

V and J are TRBV7-3 and TRBJ1-3, with D perhaps matching TRBD1 (6 bases). V was pared by 5 bases and J by 4 bases, with 12 bases between. Germline V gene data show CDR1 as SGHTA and CDR2 as FQGTGA. This CDR3 spans 14 amino acids. The CDR3 is CASSAGAAGNTIYF. CDR3 nucleotide sequence: TGTGCCAGCAGCGCGGGGGCAGCCGGAAACACCATATATTTT.

The chain links TRBV9 to TRBJ2-7; maybe TRBD2 (7 bases). Germline-derived CDR1 and CDR2 are SGDLS and YYNGEE. The CDR3 length is 13 residues. V dropped 6 bases and J dropped 0 bases, with 10 bases sitting between them. The CDR3 spells CASKGGVSYEQYF. CDR3 bases: TGTGCCAGCAAGGGGGGGGTCTCCTACGAGCAGTACTTC.

V usage is TRBV6-1 and J usage is TRBJ2-3, with D perhaps matching TRBD2 (5 bases). Between the trimmed V and J ends, which lost 6 bases and 1 base, there was a span of 11 bases. CDR1 and CDR2 from the germline V gene are MNHNS and SASEGT. The CDR3 is 14 residues long. The CDR3 DNA follows: TGTGCCAGCAGCGCCACTAGGGGCACAGATACGCAGTATTTT. Translation: CASSATRGTDTQYF.

The chain combines TRBV5-1 with TRBJ2-7; 10 bases fit TRBD2. V lost 4 bases and J lost 5; bases outside the gene matches: 6. Germline lookup yields CDR1 SGHRS and CDR2 YFSETQ. The CDR3 consists of 14 residues. CDR3 nucleotides: TGCGCCAGCAGCCCCCCAGCGGGAGGGCACGAGCAGTACTTC. Translating gives CASSPPAGGHEQYF.

The rearrangement links TRBV30 to TRBJ1-3; D remains unclear. Germline CDR1 GTSNPN, CDR2 SVGIG (reference sequence). The CDR3 runs 14 residues. V was shortened by 2 bases and J by 1 base, with 9 bases between the two germline ends. CDR3 amino acids: CAWSNSFSGNTIYF. The CDR3 DNA is TGTGCCTGGAGTAACAGCTTTTCTGGAAACACCATATATTTT.

This rearrangement joins TRBV7-6 to TRBJ2-5, with TRBD1 as a possible D gene (5 bases). In germline, CDR1 is SGHVS, CDR2 FNYEAQ. The germline V and J ends were trimmed by 5 bases and 4 bases, with 17 bases remaining between them. The length of the CDR3 is 15 residues. CDR3 coding DNA: TGTGCCAGCAGCGGAGTGGGGCAGGGCAGAGAGACCCAGTACTTC. Translation gives CASSGVGQGRETQYF.

This chain uses TRBV6-1 with TRBJ1-6, with D perhaps TRBD1 (5 bases). This CDR3 comprises 14 residues. The germline V and J ends were trimmed by 7 bases and 10 bases, with 17 bases remaining between them. Germline V gene lookup returns CDR1 MNHNS and CDR2 SASEGT. The CDR3 loop is CASNPAQAGSPLHF. As DNA, the CDR3 is TGTGCCAGCAACCCCGCCCAGGCAGGGTCACCCCTCCACTTT.